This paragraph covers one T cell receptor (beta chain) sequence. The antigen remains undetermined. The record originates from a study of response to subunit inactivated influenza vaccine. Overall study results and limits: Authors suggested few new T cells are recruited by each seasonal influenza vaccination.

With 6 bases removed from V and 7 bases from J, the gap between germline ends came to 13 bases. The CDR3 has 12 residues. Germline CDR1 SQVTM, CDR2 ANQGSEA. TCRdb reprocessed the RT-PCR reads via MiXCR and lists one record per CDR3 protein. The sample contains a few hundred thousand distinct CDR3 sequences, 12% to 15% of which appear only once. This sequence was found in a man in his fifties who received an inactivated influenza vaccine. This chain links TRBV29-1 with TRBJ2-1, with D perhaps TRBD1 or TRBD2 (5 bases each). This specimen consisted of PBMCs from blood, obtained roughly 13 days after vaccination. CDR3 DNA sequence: TGCAGCGTAACGGGACCTCGGAATGAGCAGTTCTTC. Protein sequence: CSVTGPRNEQFF.